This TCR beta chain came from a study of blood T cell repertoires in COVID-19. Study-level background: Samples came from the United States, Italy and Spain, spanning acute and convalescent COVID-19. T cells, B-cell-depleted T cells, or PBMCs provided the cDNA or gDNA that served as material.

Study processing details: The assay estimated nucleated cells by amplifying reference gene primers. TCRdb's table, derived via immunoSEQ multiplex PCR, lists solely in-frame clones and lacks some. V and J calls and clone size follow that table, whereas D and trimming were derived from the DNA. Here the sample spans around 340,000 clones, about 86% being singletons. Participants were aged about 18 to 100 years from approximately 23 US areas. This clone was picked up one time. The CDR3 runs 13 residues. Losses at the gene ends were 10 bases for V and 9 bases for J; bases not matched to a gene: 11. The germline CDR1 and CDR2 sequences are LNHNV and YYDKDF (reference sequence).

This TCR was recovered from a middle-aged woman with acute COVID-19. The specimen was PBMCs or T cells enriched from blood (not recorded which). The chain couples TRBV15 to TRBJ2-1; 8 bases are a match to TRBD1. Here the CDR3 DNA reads TGTGCCAGTTCCGGGACAGGTGTTACTGAGCAGTTCTTC. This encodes CASSGTGVTEQFF.